This TCR beta chain is drawn from a study of blood T cell repertoires in COVID-19. For the study at large: Collection of acute and convalescent COVID-19 samples took place in the United States, Italy and Spain. Nucleic acid was either cDNA or gDNA, and it came from T cells, B-cell-depleted T cells, or PBMCs.

In the original workflow: Reference gene primers were amplified, and this amplification served to estimate nucleated cell counts. TCRdb's table, derived via immunoSEQ multiplex PCR, lists solely in-frame clones and lacks some. V, J and clone size are those of that table, while D and trimming were read from the DNA. Of about 240,000 clones listed, roughly 80% are singletons. The specimen was peripheral blood. This sequence was found in a woman aged 60-75 years with active or convalescent COVID-19.

CDR3 sequence reads: CASSSWEAGVYNEQFF. DNA for the CDR3: TGTGCCAGCAGCTCCTGGGAAGCGGGGGTTTACAATGAGCAGTTCTTC. This chain connects TRBV11-2 to TRBJ2-1, with 8 bases identical to TRBD2. CDR3 length: 16 amino acids. V shed 4 bases and J 4 bases; nucleotides not matched to a gene: 9. Germline V gene data show CDR1 as SGHAT and CDR2 as FQNNGV.